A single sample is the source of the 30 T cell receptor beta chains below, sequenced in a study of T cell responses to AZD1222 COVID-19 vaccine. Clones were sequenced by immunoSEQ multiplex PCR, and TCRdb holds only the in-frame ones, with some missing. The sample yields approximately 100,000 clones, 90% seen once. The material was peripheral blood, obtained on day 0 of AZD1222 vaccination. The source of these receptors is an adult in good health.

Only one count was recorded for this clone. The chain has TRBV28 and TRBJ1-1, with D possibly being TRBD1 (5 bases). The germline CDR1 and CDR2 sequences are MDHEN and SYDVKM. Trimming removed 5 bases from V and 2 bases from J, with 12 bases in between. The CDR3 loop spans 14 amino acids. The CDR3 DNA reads TGTGCCAGCAGTCGGGGGATCCCTAACACTGAAGCTTTCTTT. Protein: CASSRGIPNTEAFF.

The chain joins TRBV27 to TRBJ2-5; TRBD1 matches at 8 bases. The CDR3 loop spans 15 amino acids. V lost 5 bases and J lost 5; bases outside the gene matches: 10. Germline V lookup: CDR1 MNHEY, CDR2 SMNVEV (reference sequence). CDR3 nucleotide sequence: TGTGCCAGCAGTCACCGACAGGGGATGTGGGAGACCCAGTACTTC. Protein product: CASSHRQGMWETQYF.

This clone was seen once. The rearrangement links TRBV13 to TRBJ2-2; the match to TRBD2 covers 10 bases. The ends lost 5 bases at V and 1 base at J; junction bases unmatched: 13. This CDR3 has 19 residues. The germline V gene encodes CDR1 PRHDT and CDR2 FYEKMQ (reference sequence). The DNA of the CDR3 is TGTGCCAGCAGCCCACTGGTTCGGACTAGCGGAAGGAACACCGGGGAGCTGTTTTTT. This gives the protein CASSPLVRTSGRNTGELFF.

The CDR3 DNA is TGCGCCAGCAGCGCAGACGGAATCTGGGGGTATGGCTACACCTTC. This translates into CASSADGIWGYGYTF. The chain has TRBV5-1 and TRBJ1-2; weak D call: TRBD1 (5 bases). Germline CDR1 SGHRS, CDR2 YFSETQ. The V end was cut by 4 bases, the J end by 5 bases, with 18 bases between. CDR3 length: 15 residues. The variable domain in full, completed from reference TRBV5-1 and TRBJ1-2, reads KAGVTQTPRYLIKTRGQQVTLSCSPISGHRSVSWYQQTPGQGLQFLFEYFSETQRNKGNFPGRFSGRQFSNSRSEMNVSTLELGDSALYLCASSADGIWGYGYTFGSGTRLTVV.

The CDR3 reads CASSPSPGTGTKNIQYF. CDR3 bases: TGTGCCAGCAGCCCCAGTCCCGGGACAGGGACCAAAAACATTCAGTACTTC. The chain carries TRBV7-6 and TRBJ2-4; 9 bases match TRBD1. V was clipped by 5 bases and J by 2 bases; unmatched bases: 10. This CDR3 is 17 amino acids long. Germline V gene sequence: CDR1 SGHVS, CDR2 FNYEAQ.

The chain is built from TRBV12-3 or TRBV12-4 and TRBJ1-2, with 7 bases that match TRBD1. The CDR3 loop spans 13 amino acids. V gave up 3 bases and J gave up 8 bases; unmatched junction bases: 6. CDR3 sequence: CASSFKGAQGYTF. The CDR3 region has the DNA TGTGCCAGCAGTTTCAAGGGGGCGCAGGGCTACACCTTC.

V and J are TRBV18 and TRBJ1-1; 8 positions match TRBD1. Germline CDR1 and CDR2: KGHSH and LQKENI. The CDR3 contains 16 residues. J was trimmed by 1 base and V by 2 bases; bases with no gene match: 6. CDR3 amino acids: CASSPSSTGENTEAFF. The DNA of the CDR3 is TGTGCCAGCTCACCAAGCTCGACAGGGGAGAACACTGAAGCTTTCTTT.

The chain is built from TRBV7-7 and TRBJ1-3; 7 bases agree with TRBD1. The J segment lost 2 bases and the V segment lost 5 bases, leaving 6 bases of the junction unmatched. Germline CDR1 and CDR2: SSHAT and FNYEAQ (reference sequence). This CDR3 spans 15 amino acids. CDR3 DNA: TGTGCCAGCAGCCGCGAGAGGGGGCCTGGAAACACCATATATTTT. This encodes CASSRERGPGNTIYF.

The CDR3: CASSSVETQYF. CDR3 bases: TGTGCCAGCAGCTCCGTAGAGACCCAGTACTTC. The chain couples TRBV6-5 to TRBJ2-5, with D uncertain. Germline CDR1 MNHEY, CDR2 SVGAGI. V was pared by 6 bases and J by 4 bases, with 6 bases between. There are 11 residues in the CDR3.

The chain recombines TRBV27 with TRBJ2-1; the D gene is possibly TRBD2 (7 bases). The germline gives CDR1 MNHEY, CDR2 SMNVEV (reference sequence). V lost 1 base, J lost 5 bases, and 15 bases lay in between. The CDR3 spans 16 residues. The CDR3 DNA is TGTGCCAGCAGTTTATGGGTGGGGGAGGGGGACAATGAGCAGTTCTTC. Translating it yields CASSLWVGEGDNEQFF.

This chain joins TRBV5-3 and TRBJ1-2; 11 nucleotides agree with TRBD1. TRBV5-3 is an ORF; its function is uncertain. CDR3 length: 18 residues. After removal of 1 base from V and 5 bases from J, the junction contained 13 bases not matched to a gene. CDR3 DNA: TGTGCCAGAAGCTTGAATCCTTGGGACAGGGGGTTAAAATATGGCTACACCTTC. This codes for CARSLNPWDRGLKYGYTF.

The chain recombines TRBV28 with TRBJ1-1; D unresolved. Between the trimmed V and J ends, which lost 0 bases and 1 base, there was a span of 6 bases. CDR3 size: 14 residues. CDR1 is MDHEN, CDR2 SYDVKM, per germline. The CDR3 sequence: CASSLWLGNTEAFF. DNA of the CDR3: TGTGCCAGCAGTTTATGGTTGGGGAACACTGAAGCTTTCTTT.

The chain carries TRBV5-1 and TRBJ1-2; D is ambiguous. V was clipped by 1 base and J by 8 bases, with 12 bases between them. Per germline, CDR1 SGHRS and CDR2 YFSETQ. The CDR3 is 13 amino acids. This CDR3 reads CASSLSSHRGYTF. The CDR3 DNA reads TGCGCCAGCAGCTTGAGTTCCCATCGGGGCTACACCTTC.

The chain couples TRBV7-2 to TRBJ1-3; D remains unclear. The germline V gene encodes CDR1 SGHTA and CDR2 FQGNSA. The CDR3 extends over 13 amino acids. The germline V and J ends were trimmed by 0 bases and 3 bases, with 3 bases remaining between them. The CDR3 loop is CASSLANGNTIYF. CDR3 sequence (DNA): TGTGCCAGCAGCTTAGCGAATGGAAACACCATATATTTT.

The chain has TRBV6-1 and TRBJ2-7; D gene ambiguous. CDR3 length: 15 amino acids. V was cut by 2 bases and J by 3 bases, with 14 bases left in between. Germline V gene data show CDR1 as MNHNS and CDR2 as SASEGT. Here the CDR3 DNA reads TGTGCCAGCAGTGAATCCCCGGAAACGCGCTACGAGCAGTACTTC. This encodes CASSESPETRYEQYF.

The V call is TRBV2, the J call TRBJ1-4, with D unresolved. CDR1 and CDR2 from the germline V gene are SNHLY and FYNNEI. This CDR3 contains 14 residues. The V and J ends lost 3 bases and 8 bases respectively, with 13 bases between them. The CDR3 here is CASSEDGVKEKLFF. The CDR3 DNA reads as TGTGCCAGCAGTGAGGATGGGGTGAAAGAAAAACTGTTTTTT.

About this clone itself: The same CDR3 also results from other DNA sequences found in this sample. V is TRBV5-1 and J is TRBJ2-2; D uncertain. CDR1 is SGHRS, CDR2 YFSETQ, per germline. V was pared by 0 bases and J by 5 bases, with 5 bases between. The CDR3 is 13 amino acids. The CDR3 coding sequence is TGCGCCAGCAGCTTGGAGGGTACCGGGGAGCTGTTTTTT. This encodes CASSLEGTGELFF.

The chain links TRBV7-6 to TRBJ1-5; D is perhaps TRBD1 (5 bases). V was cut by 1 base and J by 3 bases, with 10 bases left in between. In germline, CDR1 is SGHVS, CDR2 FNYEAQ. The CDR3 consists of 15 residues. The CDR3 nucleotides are TGTGCCAGCAGCTTAGATGGGGGGTTCAATCAGCCCCAGCATTTT. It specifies CASSLDGGFNQPQHF.

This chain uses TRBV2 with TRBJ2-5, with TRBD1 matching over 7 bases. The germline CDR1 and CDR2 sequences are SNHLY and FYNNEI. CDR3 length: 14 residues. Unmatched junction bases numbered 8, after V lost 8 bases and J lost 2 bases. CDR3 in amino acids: CASDRDEGQETQYF. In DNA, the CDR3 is TGTGCCAGCGACAGGGATGAAGGACAAGAGACCCAGTACTTC.

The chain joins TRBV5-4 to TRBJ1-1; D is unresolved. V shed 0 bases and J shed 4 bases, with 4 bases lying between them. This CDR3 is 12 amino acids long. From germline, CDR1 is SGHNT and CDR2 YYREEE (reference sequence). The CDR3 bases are TGTGCCAGCAGCTTGGATAGCACTGAAGCTTTCTTT. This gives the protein CASSLDSTEAFF.

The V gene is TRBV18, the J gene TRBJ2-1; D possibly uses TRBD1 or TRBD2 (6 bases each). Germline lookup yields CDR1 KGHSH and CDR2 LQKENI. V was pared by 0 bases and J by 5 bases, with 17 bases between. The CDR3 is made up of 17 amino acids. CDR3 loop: CASSPPGRGAGNNEQFF. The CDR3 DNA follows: TGTGCCAGCTCACCACCGGGAAGGGGGGCAGGAAACAATGAGCAGTTCTTC.

The CDR3 here is CSAGPDPDDYTF. CDR3 in DNA: TGCAGCGCCGGGCCAGATCCAGATGACTACACCTTC. The rearrangement joins TRBV29-1 to TRBJ1-2; D uncertain. Germline CDR1 and CDR2: SQVTM and ANQGSEA. The CDR3 runs 12 residues. V was shortened by 7 bases and J by 10 bases, with 19 bases between the two germline ends.

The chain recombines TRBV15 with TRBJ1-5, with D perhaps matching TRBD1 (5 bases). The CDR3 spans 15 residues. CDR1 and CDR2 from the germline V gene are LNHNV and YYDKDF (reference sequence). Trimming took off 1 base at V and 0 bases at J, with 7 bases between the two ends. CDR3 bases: TGTGCCACCAGCAGAGGACAGTATAGCAATCAGCCCCAGCATTTT. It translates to CATSRGQYSNQPQHF.

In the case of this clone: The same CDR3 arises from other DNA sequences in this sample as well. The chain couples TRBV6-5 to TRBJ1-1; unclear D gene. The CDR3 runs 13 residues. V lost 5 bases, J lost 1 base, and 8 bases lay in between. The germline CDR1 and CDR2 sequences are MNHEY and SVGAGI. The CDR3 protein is CASSPTRNTEAFF. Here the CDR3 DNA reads TGTGCCAGCAGTCCAACAAGGAACACTGAAGCTTTCTTT.

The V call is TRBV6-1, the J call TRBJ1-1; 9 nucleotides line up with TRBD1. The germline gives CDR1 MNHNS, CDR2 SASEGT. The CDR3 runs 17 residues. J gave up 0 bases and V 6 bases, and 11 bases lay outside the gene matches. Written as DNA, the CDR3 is TGTGCCAGCAGCGAACAGGGGGCGAATGTTATGAACACTGAAGCTTTCTTT. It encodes CASSEQGANVMNTEAFF.

The CDR3 DNA reads TGTGCCAGCAGTTACGGGACAGGTTTCACCTACGAGCAGTACTTC. Translated: CASSYGTGFTYEQYF. The gene calls are TRBV6-6 and TRBJ2-7; 8 bases agree with TRBD1. Germline-derived CDR1 and CDR2 are MNHNY and SVGAGI (reference sequence). The V gene end was trimmed by 2 bases and the J gene end by 2 bases; junction bases not matched to a gene: 5. The CDR3 contains 15 residues.

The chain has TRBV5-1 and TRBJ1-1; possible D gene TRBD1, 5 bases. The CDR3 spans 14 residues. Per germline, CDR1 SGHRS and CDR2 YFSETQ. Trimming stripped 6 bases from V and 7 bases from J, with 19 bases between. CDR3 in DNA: TGCGCCAGCACCTCCGAGGGGTCGGCCAATGAAGCTTTCTTT. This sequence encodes CASTSEGSANEAFF.

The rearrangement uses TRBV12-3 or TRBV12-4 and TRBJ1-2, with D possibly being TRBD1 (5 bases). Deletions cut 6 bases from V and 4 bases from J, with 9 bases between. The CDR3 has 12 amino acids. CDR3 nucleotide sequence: TGTGCCAGCAGGGGGCTTATCTATGGCTACACCTTC. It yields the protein CASRGLIYGYTF.

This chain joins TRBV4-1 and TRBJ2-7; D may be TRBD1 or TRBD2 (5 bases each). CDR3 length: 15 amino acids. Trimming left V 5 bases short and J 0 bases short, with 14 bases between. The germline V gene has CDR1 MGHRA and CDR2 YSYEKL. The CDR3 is CASSYGTVSSYEQYF. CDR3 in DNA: TGCGCCAGCAGCTACGGGACGGTCAGCTCCTACGAGCAGTACTTC.

CDR3 protein: CASSFPGGPETQYF. CDR3 nucleotide sequence: TGTGCCAGCAGTTTTCCGGGGGGGCCGGAGACCCAGTACTTC. This rearrangement joins TRBV28 to TRBJ2-5, with 8 bases that match TRBD2. Trimming cost V 3 bases and J 5 bases; bases outside gene matches: 5. The CDR3 is 14 amino acids. CDR1 and CDR2 from the germline V gene are MDHEN and SYDVKM.